This T cell receptor beta chain was recorded in a study of T cells in Graves' hyperthyroidism and ophthalmopathy. Whole-study results and caveats: Blood also contained most expanded thyroid clonotypes above 0.001. Ophthalmopathy onset followed model prediction by a median roughly 6 months. Stable hyperthyroidism and ophthalmopathy were separated using 13 V-J signatures.

As to this clonotype: As yet, its antigen is unknown.

Newly diagnosed patients aged 18 to 65 had hyperthyroidism of under 2 months' duration. Using RNA transcripts as the source, TCR beta CDR3 regions were amplified. The HTBI primer set drove a first-round RT-PCR of the TCR CDR3. TCRdb redid the calling of the multiplex PCR reads with MiXCR, one entry per CDR3 protein. This repertoire shows hundreds of thousands of distinct CDR3 sequences, 14% found once; its top ten account for around 24%. The CDR3 is made up of 14 amino acids. CDR1 and CDR2 (germline): DFQATT, SNEGSKA (reference sequence). Trimming took off 5 bases at V and 0 bases at J, with 11 bases between the two ends.

Specimen: blood. The rearrangement joins TRBV20-1 to TRBJ2-1; D is uncertain. The TCR comes from a woman in her thirties with Graves' hyperthyroidism. The CDR3 DNA follows: TGCAGTGCTGTTGGGGATTCCTCCTACAATGAGCAGTTCTTC. Translated: CSAVGDSSYNEQFF.